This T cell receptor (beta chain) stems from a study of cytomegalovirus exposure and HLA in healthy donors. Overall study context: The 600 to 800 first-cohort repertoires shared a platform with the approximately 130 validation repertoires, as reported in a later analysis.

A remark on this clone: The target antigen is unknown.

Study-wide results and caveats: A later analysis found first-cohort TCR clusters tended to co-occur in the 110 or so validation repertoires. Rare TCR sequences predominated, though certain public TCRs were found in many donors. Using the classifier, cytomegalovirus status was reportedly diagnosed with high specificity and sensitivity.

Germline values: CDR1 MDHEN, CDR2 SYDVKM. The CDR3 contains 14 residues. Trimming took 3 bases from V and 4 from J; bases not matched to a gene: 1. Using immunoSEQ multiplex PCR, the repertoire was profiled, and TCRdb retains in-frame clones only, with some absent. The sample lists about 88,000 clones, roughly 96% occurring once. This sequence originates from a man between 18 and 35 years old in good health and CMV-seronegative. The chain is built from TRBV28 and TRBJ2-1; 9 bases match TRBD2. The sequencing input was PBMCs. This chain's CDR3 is CASSLAGGYNEQFF. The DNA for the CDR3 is TGTGCCAGCAGTTTGGCGGGGGGGTACAATGAGCAGTTCTTC.